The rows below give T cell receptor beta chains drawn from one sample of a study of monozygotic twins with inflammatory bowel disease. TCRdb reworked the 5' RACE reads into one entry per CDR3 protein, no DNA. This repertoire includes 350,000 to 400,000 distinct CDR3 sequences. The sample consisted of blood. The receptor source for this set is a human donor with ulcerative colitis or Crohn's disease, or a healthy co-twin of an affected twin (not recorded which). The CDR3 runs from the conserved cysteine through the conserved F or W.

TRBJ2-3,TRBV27,CASSLLSGGVSTDTQYF
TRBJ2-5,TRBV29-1,CSVIGFQETQYF
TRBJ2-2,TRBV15,CATSTRQGGTGELFF
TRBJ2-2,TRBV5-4,CASSYTGLPFSSITGELFF
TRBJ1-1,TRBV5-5,CASSDGQGVTEAFF
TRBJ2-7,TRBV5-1,CASSLGETGGEQYF
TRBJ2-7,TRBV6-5,CASSLDPSGEYYEQYF
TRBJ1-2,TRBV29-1,CSVHVGSGGHYGYTF
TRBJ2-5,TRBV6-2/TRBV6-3,CASSYPGTTQETQYF
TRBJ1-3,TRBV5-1,CASSSTGTGRVGSGNTIYF
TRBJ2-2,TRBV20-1,CSARESAGGVRTGELFF
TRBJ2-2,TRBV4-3,CASSQDVLANTGELFF
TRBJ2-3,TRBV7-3,CASSLTAGGFADTQYF
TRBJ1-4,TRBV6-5,CASSSRDSLPEKLFF
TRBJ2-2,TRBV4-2,CASSRTSGGDTGELFF
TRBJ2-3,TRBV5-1,CASSLVQRGGTDTQYF
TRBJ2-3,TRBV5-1,CASSLAGVRGYTDTQYF
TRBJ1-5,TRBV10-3,CASAPQGQPQHF
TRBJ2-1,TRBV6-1,CASREAGSIYNEQFF
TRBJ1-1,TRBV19,CASSLGRQLNTEAFF
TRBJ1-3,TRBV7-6,CASSVDSSGNTIYF
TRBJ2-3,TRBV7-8,CASSLGSGTGVPSTDTQYF
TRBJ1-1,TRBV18,CASSPAVMNTEAFF
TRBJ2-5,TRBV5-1,CASSLIRDRGQETQYF
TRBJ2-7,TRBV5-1,CASSWGRESYEQYF
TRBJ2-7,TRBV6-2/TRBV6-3,CASSRGPPSYEQYF
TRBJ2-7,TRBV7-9,CARPTPDRGDLNEQYF
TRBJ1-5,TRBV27,CASGVSWTDSNQPQHF
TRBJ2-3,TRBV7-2,CASSSRTGTNTDTQYF
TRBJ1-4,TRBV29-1,CSVGGQGAKLFF
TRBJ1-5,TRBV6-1,CASRAQGRINQPQHF
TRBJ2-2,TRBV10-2,CASSALQGPGELFF
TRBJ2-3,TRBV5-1,CASSPSAFSTDTQYF
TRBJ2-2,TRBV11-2,CASSLNPPGELFF
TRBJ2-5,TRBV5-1,CASSLGVSGGQETQYF
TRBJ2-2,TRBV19,CASSLWAGELFF
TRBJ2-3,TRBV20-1,CSARDPRGGTDTQYF
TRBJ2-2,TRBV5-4,CASSLAWSLGTGELFF
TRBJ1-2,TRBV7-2,CASSSRISNYGYTF
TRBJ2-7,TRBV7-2,CASSLRNGPYEQYF
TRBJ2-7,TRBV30,CAWSYFLKGSYEQYF
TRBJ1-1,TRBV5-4,CASSLVQGLGNTEAFF
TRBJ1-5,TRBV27,CASRKTDNQPQHF
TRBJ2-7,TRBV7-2,CASSRLGQRGMYF
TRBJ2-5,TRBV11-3,CASSLIGTASYQETQYF
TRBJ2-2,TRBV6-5,CASSYSGNPNTGELFF
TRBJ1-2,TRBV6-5,CASSPSGQGAYGYTF